Listed below are T cell receptor beta chains from one sample, sequenced in a study of T cells after yellow fever vaccination. TCRdb reprocessed the 5' RACE reads via MiXCR and lists one record per CDR3 protein. The sample gives about 50,000 distinct CDR3 sequences, approximately 6.1% of which show up once; less than 40% is in the top ten. Here the sequenced sample was PBMCs, either bulk or a sorted T-cell subset (CD4+, CD8+, memory, or dextramer-sorted; not recorded which), taken on the day of the yellow fever booster vaccination. Every receptor here comes from a man younger than 35 who received the YFV17D yellow fever vaccine. Each CDR3 is given with its conserved first and last residue. The D gene is left open where the match is weak. The listing skips clone size in some rows; elsewhere it reads once, few, many or a size class.

V: TRBV7-6
size: many
J: TRBJ2-1
D: TRBD2
CDR3: CASSPGLLNEQFF
DNA: TGTGCCAGCAGCCCGGGACTACTCAATGAGCAGTTCTTC

V: TRBV2
size: few
J: TRBJ2-3
D: NA
CDR3: CASSRGPDTQYF
DNA: TGTGCCAGCAGCCGAGGCCCGGATACGCAGTATTTT

V: TRBV27
size: many
J: TRBJ2-3
D: NA
CDR3: CASSHQGRADTQYF
DNA: TGTGCCAGCAGTCACCAGGGCCGGGCAGATACGCAGTATTTT

V: TRBV10-3
size: NA
J: TRBJ2-6
D: NA
CDR3: CAISEATHVNNVLTF
DNA: TGTGCCATCAGTGAGGCCACCCACGTTAACAACGTCCTGACTTTC

V: TRBV7-2
size: many
J: TRBJ2-5
D: TRBD2
CDR3: CASSFSGGQETQYF
DNA: TGTGCCAGCAGCTTCAGCGGGGGACAAGAGACCCAGTACTTC

V: TRBV20-1
size: NA
J: TRBJ1-4
D: NA
CDR3: CSARGPRPNEKLFF
DNA: TGCAGTGCTAGAGGTCCTCGACCTAATGAAAAACTGTTTTTT

V: TRBV5-1
size: many
J: TRBJ1-1
D: NA
CDR3: CASSSGVMNTEAFF
DNA: TGCGCCAGCAGCTCAGGGGTCATGAACACTGAAGCTTTCTTT

V: TRBV6-2/TRBV6-3
size: NA
J: TRBJ2-1
D: NA
CDR3: CASSPDSPGNEQFF
DNA: TGTGCCAGCAGCCCGGACTCCCCAGGGAATGAGCAGTTCTTC

V: TRBV29-1
size: many
J: TRBJ1-1
D: NA
CDR3: CSGGPEAFF
DNA: TGCAGCGGTGGCCCAGAAGCTTTCTTT

V: TRBV4-3
size: many
J: TRBJ2-2
D: NA
CDR3: CASSPLGLGELFF
DNA: TGCGCCAGCAGCCCGCTTGGATTAGGGGAGCTGTTTTTT

V: TRBV15
size: few
J: TRBJ1-5
D: TRBD1
CDR3: CATSSEGQYSNQPQHF
DNA: TGTGCCACCAGCAGTGAGGGACAGTATAGCAATCAGCCCCAGCATTTT

V: TRBV7-9
size: few
J: TRBJ2-1
D: NA
CDR3: CASSGNGGNEQFF
DNA: TGTGCCAGCAGCGGAAATGGAGGCAATGAGCAGTTCTTC

V: TRBV7-2
size: NA
J: TRBJ2-3
D: TRBD2
CDR3: CASSQRLAFSTDTQYF
DNA: TGTGCCAGCAGCCAGAGACTAGCGTTTAGCACAGATACGCAGTATTTT

V: TRBV5-5
size: NA
J: TRBJ2-1
D: NA
CDR3: CASSRGALGGNEQFF
DNA: TGTGCCAGCAGCCGGGGGGCCTTGGGGGGCAATGAGCAGTTCTTC

V: TRBV20-1
size: few
J: TRBJ2-1
D: TRBD2
CDR3: CSAPTSGGTSSYNEQFF
DNA: TGCAGTGCCCCGACTAGCGGGGGGACTAGCTCCTACAATGAGCAGTTCTTC

V: TRBV6-2/TRBV6-3
size: few
J: TRBJ1-6
D: NA
CDR3: CASSYTPDGWNSPLHF
DNA: TGTGCCAGCAGTTACACCCCAGACGGGTGGAATTCACCCCTCCACTTT

V: TRBV15
size: many
J: TRBJ2-1
D: NA
CDR3: CATSREVNEQFF
DNA: TGTGCCACCAGCAGAGAAGTAAACGAGCAGTTCTTC

V: TRBV6-1
size: many
J: TRBJ2-5
D: NA
CDR3: CASSELRGGRETQYF
DNA: TGTGCCAGCAGTGAACTCAGGGGCGGGAGAGAGACCCAGTACTTC